The sequence of this T cell receptor (beta chain) was determined in a study of blood T cell repertoires in COVID-19. Per the original methods: Quantification of nucleated cells was approximated via reference gene primer amplification. Using immunoSEQ multiplex PCR, the repertoire was profiled, and TCRdb retains in-frame clones only, with some absent. For V, J and clone size, that table is used; D and trimming come from the DNA. Of 40,000 or so clones in the sample, about two thirds were seen once. The CDR3 is made up of 15 amino acids. V was trimmed by 5 bases and J by 3 bases, leaving 11 bases between them. Germline V gene data show CDR1 as MNHEY and CDR2 as SVGEGT.

This TCR came from a man between 65 and 85 years old with COVID-19, enrolled during active disease. The chain links TRBV6-2 or TRBV6-3 to TRBJ1-6; D call uncertain. Sequenced: peripheral blood. In DNA, the CDR3 is TGTGCCAGCAGTCAAACCGGGATCTATAATTCACCCCTCCACTTT. It encodes CASSQTGIYNSPLHF.